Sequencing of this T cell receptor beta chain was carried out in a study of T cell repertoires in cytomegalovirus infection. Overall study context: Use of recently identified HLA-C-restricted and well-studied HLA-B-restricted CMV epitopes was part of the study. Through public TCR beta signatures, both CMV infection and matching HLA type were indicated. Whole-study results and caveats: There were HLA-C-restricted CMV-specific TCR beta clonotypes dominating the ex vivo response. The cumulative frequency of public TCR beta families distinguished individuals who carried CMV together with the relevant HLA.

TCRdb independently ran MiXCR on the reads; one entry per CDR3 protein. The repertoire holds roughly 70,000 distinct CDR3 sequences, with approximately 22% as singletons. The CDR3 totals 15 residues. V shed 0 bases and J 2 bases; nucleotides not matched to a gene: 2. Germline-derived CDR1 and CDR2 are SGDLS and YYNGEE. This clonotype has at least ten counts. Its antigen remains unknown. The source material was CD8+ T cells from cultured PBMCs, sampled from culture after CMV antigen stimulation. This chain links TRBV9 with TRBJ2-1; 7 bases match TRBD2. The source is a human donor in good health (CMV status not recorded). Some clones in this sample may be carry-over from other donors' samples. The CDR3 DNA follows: TGTGCCAGCAGCGTAGGGGGGGGAACCTACAATGAGCAGTTCTTC. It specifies CASSVGGGTYNEQFF.